The rows below give T cell receptor beta chains drawn from one sample of a study of cytomegalovirus exposure and HLA in healthy donors. Clones were read by immunoSEQ multiplex PCR, and TCRdb kept only the in-frame ones, dropping some. The repertoire includes over 110,000 clones, about 84% of them detected once, and around 2.4% sits in the top ten. Specimen: PBMCs. The source is a woman younger than 30 in good health and CMV-seropositive. The CDR3 runs from the conserved cysteine through the conserved F or W. Each record gives: V gene, J gene, D gene, CDR3 length, CDR3 protein. D genes are given only for firm matches.

V gene: TRBV19
J gene: TRBJ1-6
D gene: .
CDR3 length: 15
CDR3 protein: CASSIRHRESSPLHF

V gene: TRBV7-8
J gene: TRBJ2-1
D gene: TRBD2
CDR3 length: 15
CDR3 protein: CASSLGVGGAFEQFF

V gene: TRBV4-1
J gene: TRBJ1-5
D gene: .
CDR3 length: 14
CDR3 protein: CASSQERFNQPQHF

V gene: TRBV7-2
J gene: .
D gene: TRBD2
CDR3 length: 16
CDR3 protein: CASSFEKAGGRYEQYF

V gene: TRBV1
J gene: TRBJ1-2
D gene: .
CDR3 length: 14
CDR3 protein: CTSSSSVSNYGYTF

V gene: TRBV11-2
J gene: TRBJ2-1
D gene: .
CDR3 length: 19
CDR3 protein: CASSFVKVGGLSSYNEQFF

V gene: TRBV7-8
J gene: TRBJ2-3
D gene: TRBD2
CDR3 length: 15
CDR3 protein: CASSSGTSVTDTQYF

V gene: TRBV5-1
J gene: TRBJ1-1
D gene: .
CDR3 length: 11
CDR3 protein: CASRIETEAFF

V gene: TRBV5-1
J gene: TRBJ2-7
D gene: .
CDR3 length: 14
CDR3 protein: CASLNREWDYEQYF

V gene: TRBV28
J gene: TRBJ1-6
D gene: TRBD1
CDR3 length: 16
CDR3 protein: CASSPMDRGRDSPLHF

V gene: TRBV27
J gene: TRBJ1-2
D gene: TRBD1
CDR3 length: 11
CDR3 protein: CASGQGGGYTF

V gene: TRBV27
J gene: TRBJ1-5
D gene: .
CDR3 length: 13
CDR3 protein: CASRLYSNQPQHF

V gene: TRBV6-6
J gene: TRBJ1-3
D gene: .
CDR3 length: 15
CDR3 protein: CASSYSTDIGNTIYF

V gene: TRBV5-4
J gene: TRBJ2-2
D gene: .
CDR3 length: 15
CDR3 protein: CASSFAGRNTGELFF

V gene: TRBV30
J gene: TRBJ2-7
D gene: .
CDR3 length: 11
CDR3 protein: CAWSPLYEQYF

V gene: TRBV6-5
J gene: TRBJ1-2
D gene: TRBD1
CDR3 length: 15
CDR3 protein: CASSSTGAENYGYTF

V gene: TRBV13
J gene: TRBJ2-3
D gene: .
CDR3 length: 16
CDR3 protein: CASSLDRAGSTDTQYF

V gene: TRBV5-4
J gene: TRBJ1-1
D gene: TRBD1
CDR3 length: 13
CDR3 protein: CASRRGQNTEAFF

V gene: TRBV6-5
J gene: TRBJ2-7
D gene: TRBD1
CDR3 length: 11
CDR3 protein: CASSTGVEQYF

V gene: TRBV2
J gene: TRBJ2-7
D gene: TRBD2
CDR3 length: 15
CDR3 protein: CASSPLAGGSYEQYF

V gene: TRBV11-2
J gene: TRBJ2-7
D gene: TRBD1
CDR3 length: 15
CDR3 protein: CASSSGQGRDYEQYF

V gene: TRBV10-1
J gene: TRBJ2-5
D gene: .
CDR3 length: 15
CDR3 protein: CASSESEGFAKEQYF

V gene: TRBV11-3
J gene: TRBJ1-3
D gene: .
CDR3 length: 13
CDR3 protein: CASSVSSGNTIYF

V gene: TRBV4-1
J gene: TRBJ1-1
D gene: .
CDR3 length: 14
CDR3 protein: CASSRQTGRDEAFF

V gene: TRBV30
J gene: TRBJ2-6
D gene: .
CDR3 length: 14
CDR3 protein: CAWRKGRTPNVLTF

V gene: TRBV4-1
J gene: TRBJ1-4
D gene: .
CDR3 length: 15
CDR3 protein: CASSRYTESVEKLFF

V gene: TRBV6-1
J gene: TRBJ2-1
D gene: TRBD1
CDR3 length: 20
CDR3 protein: CASSDLLGQGAHGRYNEQFF

V gene: TRBV2
J gene: TRBJ1-1
D gene: TRBD1
CDR3 length: 14
CDR3 protein: CASRAGGTAKEAFF

V gene: TRBV30
J gene: TRBJ2-7
D gene: .
CDR3 length: 12
CDR3 protein: CAWTDRTAEQYF

V gene: TRBV6-1
J gene: TRBJ1-6
D gene: TRBD1
CDR3 length: 14
CDR3 protein: CASSEDRSNSPLHF

V gene: TRBV5-1
J gene: TRBJ1-1
D gene: .
CDR3 length: 15
CDR3 protein: CASSLDLQVNTEAFF

V gene: TRBV4-3
J gene: TRBJ1-4
D gene: .
CDR3 length: 15
CDR3 protein: CASSQHRLRGEKLFF

V gene: TRBV28
J gene: TRBJ2-7
D gene: .
CDR3 length: 19
CDR3 protein: CASSLTGGGFLSPGYEQYF

V gene: TRBV6-4
J gene: TRBJ1-5
D gene: TRBD1
CDR3 length: 16
CDR3 protein: CASSDHRGLGSQPQHF

V gene: TRBV5-1
J gene: TRBJ2-7
D gene: .
CDR3 length: 18
CDR3 protein: CASSVTPPRQEKNYEQYF

V gene: TRBV14
J gene: TRBJ2-3
D gene: .
CDR3 length: 14
CDR3 protein: CASSRFQGTDTQYF

V gene: TRBV5-1
J gene: TRBJ2-1
D gene: .
CDR3 length: 12
CDR3 protein: CASSRTNNEQFF

V gene: TRBV6-1
J gene: TRBJ1-5
D gene: .
CDR3 length: 12
CDR3 protein: CASSDADQPQHF

V gene: TRBV2
J gene: TRBJ1-2
D gene: .
CDR3 length: 16
CDR3 protein: CASSEAMTGPGNGYTF

V gene: TRBV10-3
J gene: TRBJ1-2
D gene: .
CDR3 length: 13
CDR3 protein: CAISELGPPLCTF

V gene: TRBV7-9
J gene: TRBJ1-2
D gene: .
CDR3 length: 15
CDR3 protein: CASSKGRGADYGYTF

V gene: TRBV2
J gene: TRBJ1-2
D gene: .
CDR3 length: 11
CDR3 protein: CASGLGYGYTF

V gene: TRBV28
J gene: TRBJ1-5
D gene: TRBD1
CDR3 length: 15
CDR3 protein: CASSWPRQGGQPQHF

V gene: TRBV7-2
J gene: TRBJ1-1
D gene: TRBD1
CDR3 length: 16
CDR3 protein: CASSLGQGQTIREAFF

V gene: TRBV7-6
J gene: TRBJ1-3
D gene: TRBD1
CDR3 length: 18
CDR3 protein: CASSLVPTGHPSGNTIYF

V gene: TRBV6-5
J gene: TRBJ2-1
D gene: TRBD2
CDR3 length: 15
CDR3 protein: CASSFGLAEYNEQFF

V gene: TRBV5-4
J gene: TRBJ2-7
D gene: TRBD2
CDR3 length: 15
CDR3 protein: CASSGVLGGGYEQYF

V gene: TRBV7-2
J gene: TRBJ1-3
D gene: .
CDR3 length: 14
CDR3 protein: CASSSDSPSNTIYF

V gene: TRBV2
J gene: TRBJ1-4
D gene: TRBD1
CDR3 length: 14
CDR3 protein: CASSEDRGDEKLFF